This T cell receptor beta chain was sequenced in a study of spatial heterogeneity in lung cancer. Findings of the study overall: Ubiquitous expanded tumor TCRs showed up in blood more at resection than follow-up.

This sample's time point: sample taken at primary tumor resection. Researchers sequenced whole RNA taken from tumor, nontumor lung or frozen PBMC without sorting. Untreated early-stage non-small cell lung cancer patients, around 72 in total, were the donors. Via MiXCR, TCRdb re-called the 5' RACE reads, giving one row per CDR3 protein. Of 85,000 to 100,000 distinct CDR3 sequences listed, about 12% are singletons. This clonotype appeared many times. What it recognizes is unknown. The sequencing used PBMCs, collected at surgery. The TCR comes from a male donor with early-stage non-small cell lung cancer.

This CDR3 is CASSQDRGGSTDTQYF. Written as DNA, the CDR3 is TGCGCCAGCAGCCAAGATCGGGGGGGAAGCACAGATACGCAGTATTTT. V is TRBV4-3 and J is TRBJ2-3; 8 bases are a match to TRBD2. Unmatched junction bases numbered 2, after V lost 0 bases and J lost 0 bases. The germline gives CDR1 LGHNA, CDR2 YSLEER. The length of the CDR3 is 16 residues.